This is a list of T cell receptor beta chains from one sample in a study of identifying expanded T cells in peripheral blood. The assay was immunoSEQ multiplex PCR, and TCRdb's table has in-frame clones only and misses some. The sample consists of tens of thousands of clones, approximately 91% of them appearing once. Source material: blood. These TCRs come from a person aged 18 to 75 in good health. The CDR3 runs from the conserved cysteine through the conserved F or W. The D gene is left open where the match is weak. Rows give clone size only sometimes, using once, few, many, or a class for an expanded clone.

v_gene	d_gene	abundance	j_gene	CDR3aa	CDR3nt
TRBV7-9	TRBD1	-	TRBJ2-3	CASSFFRDRGSTDTQYF	TGTGCCAGCAGCTTTTTTCGGGACAGGGGTAGCACAGATACGCAGTATTTT
TRBV5-6	-	-	TRBJ2-3	CASSLADTQYF	TGTGCCAGCAGCTTGGCGGATACGCAGTATTTT
TRBV5-1	-	few	TRBJ2-3	CASSLAPAGGGDTQYF	TGCGCCAGCAGCTTGGCCCCGGCAGGGGGAGGAGATACGCAGTATTTT
TRBV2	TRBD2	-	TRBJ2-1	CASRTGLAGYNEQFF	TGTGCCAGCAGAACGGGGCTAGCGGGCTACAATGAGCAGTTCTTC
TRBV19	TRBD1	-	TRBJ1-2	CASSIDSPGQGNYGYTF	TGTGCCAGTAGTATAGATTCTCCGGGACAGGGTAACTATGGCTACACCTTC
TRBV5-1	-	-	TRBJ1-1	CASSPGQRNTEAFF	TGCGCCAGCAGCCCAGGACAGAGGAACACTGAAGCTTTCTTT
TRBV7-9	-	-	TRBJ2-5	CASSPMAETQYF	TGTGCCAGCAGCCCAATGGCGGAGACCCAGTACTTC
TRBV7-9	-	-	TRBJ2-7	CASSRGTPSSYEQYF	TGTGCCAGCAGCCGTGGGACACCAAGCTCCTACGAGCAGTACTTC
TRBV28	-	-	TRBJ1-2	CASRRDRDYGYTF	TGTGCCAGCCGGCGGGACCGCGACTATGGCTACACCTTC
TRBV5-1	TRBD2	-	TRBJ2-1	CASSASAGERKQFF	TGCGCCAGCAGCGCTTCAGCGGGAGAGCGTAAGCAGTTCTTC
TRBV6-4	TRBD2	-	TRBJ2-1	CASSAGLAANNEQFF	TGTGCCAGCAGTGCCGGACTAGCGGCAAACAATGAGCAGTTCTTC
TRBV11-2	-	-	TRBJ2-7	CASSSTLGAEQYF	TGTGCCAGCAGCTCGACTCTCGGGGCAGAGCAGTACTTC
TRBV6-1	TRBD2	-	TRBJ2-7	CASSDIWGGFEQYF	TGTGCCAGCAGTGATATTTGGGGAGGGTTCGAGCAGTACTTC
TRBV6-5	-	-	TRBJ1-5	CASSYGTASGQPQHF	TGTGCCAGCAGTTACGGTACAGCCTCGGGTCAGCCCCAGCATTTT
TRBV7-8	-	-	TRBJ2-5	CASTGAETQYF	TGTGCCAGCACGGGAGCAGAGACCCAGTACTTC
TRBV9	-	-	TRBJ2-1	CASSVVGTSNEQFF	TGTGCCAGCAGCGTAGTAGGAACTTCCAATGAGCAGTTCTTC
TRBV7-2	TRBD1	-	TRBJ2-1	CASSFQGRGLYNEQFF	TGTGCCAGCAGCTTCCAAGGAAGGGGGCTCTACAATGAGCAGTTCTTC
TRBV5-1	-	once	TRBJ2-6	CASSLAVSGANVLTF	TGCGCCAGCAGCTTGGCCGTAAGTGGGGCCAACGTCCTGACTTTC